The sequence of this T cell receptor beta chain was determined in a study of cytomegalovirus exposure and HLA in healthy donors. V lost 2 bases, J lost 5 bases, and 10 bases lay in between. The CDR3 is 13 amino acids. Germline V lookup: CDR1 MDHEN, CDR2 SYDVKM. PCR employed 60 Vbeta and 13 Jbeta primers. TCRdb's copy holds only in-frame clones and misses some; the assay was immunoSEQ multiplex PCR. The sample contains roughly 100,000 clones, around 77% of which appear only once. Note on this clone: Antigen specificity is unknown.

Study-wide results and limits: Using the classifier, cytomegalovirus status was reportedly diagnosed with high specificity and sensitivity. Equally common other TCR beta chains were less clonally expanded than HLA-associated ones, a later analysis found. Within an earlier analysis, most TCR beta V segments proved productive either about 90% or about 30% of the time.

The receptor was derived from a female donor in good health and CMV-seronegative. This chain joins TRBV28 and TRBJ2-7; TRBD2 is a possible D gene (5 bases). Material: PBMCs. The CDR3: CASSLSSADEQYF. The CDR3 nucleotides are TGTGCCAGCAGTTTAAGTAGCGCGGACGAGCAGTACTTC.